The 26 T cell receptor beta chains below all came from one sample that was sequenced in a study of blood T cells in healthy people across ages. Combining a sample-barcoded 5' primer with a J-beta primer mix, a second PCR ran for roughly 7 to 12 cycles. TCRdb itself ran the 5' RACE reads through MiXCR, one entry per CDR3 protein. The sample consists of roughly 2 million distinct CDR3 sequences, roughly 52% of them appearing once. The sequencing input was blood. The receptors here all came from a middle-aged woman in good health.

V and J are TRBV12-3 or TRBV12-4 and TRBJ1-5; TRBD1 matches 7 bases. The CDR3 contains 14 residues. Trimming at V came to 5 bases and at J to 5 bases, leaving 6 bases not matched to a gene. The CDR3 sequence is CASSEDRPYQPQHF. As DNA, the CDR3 is TGTGCCAGCAGTGAGGACAGGCCGTATCAGCCCCAGCATTTT.

This chain links TRBV28 with TRBJ2-1; D may be TRBD2 (5 bases). V lost 5 bases, J lost 0 bases, and 23 bases lay in between. In germline, CDR1 is MDHEN, CDR2 SYDVKM. The CDR3 is 19 residues long. In DNA, the CDR3 is TGTGCCAGCAGTACCGCGGACTCGTTCCGGGGTAGCTCCTACAATGAGCAGTTCTTC. It translates to CASSTADSFRGSSYNEQFF. The variable domain in full, completed from reference TRBV28 and TRBJ2-1, reads DVKVTQSSRYLVKRTGEKVFLECVQDMDHENMFWYRQDPGLGLRLIYFSYDVKMKEKGDIPEGYSVSREKKERFSLILESASTNQTSMYLCASSTADSFRGSSYNEQFFGPGTRLTVL.

The chain couples TRBV18 to TRBJ1-4; 7 bases map to TRBD1. The CDR3 is 15 amino acids. V trimming: 3 bases; J trimming: 8 bases; junction bases outside the gene matches: 9. CDR1 KGHSH and CDR2 LQKENI come from the germline V gene. The CDR3 loop is CASSPATGPREKLFF. The CDR3 coding sequence is TGTGCCAGCTCACCGGCGACAGGGCCAAGGGAAAAACTGTTTTTT.

V is TRBV6-5 and J is TRBJ1-5; possibly TRBD1 for D (6 bases). V was pared by 6 bases and J by 7 bases, with 16 bases between. The CDR3 totals 14 residues. The V gene's germline CDR1 is MNHEY and CDR2 SVGAGI. The CDR3 nucleotides are TGTGCCAGCAGCCCCGGCCTACAGGGACAGCCCCAGCATTTT. Its protein is CASSPGLQGQPQHF.

This clonotype was detected only a few times. V is TRBV29-1 and J is TRBJ2-7, with 8 nucleotides matching TRBD1. Looked up from germline, CDR1 is SQVTM and CDR2 is ANQGSEA. V lost 5 bases and J lost 3; bases outside the gene matches: 6. The CDR3 runs 13 residues. The CDR3 DNA is TGCAGCGTTTCCGGGACAGGCCTCTACGAGCAGTACTTC. This encodes CSVSGTGLYEQYF.

This clonotype was counted a single time. This chain joins TRBV5-6 and TRBJ2-1; D possibly uses TRBD1 or TRBD2 (5 bases each). The CDR3 consists of 15 residues. Trimming left V 3 bases short and J 4 bases short, with 14 bases between. Looked up from germline, CDR1 is SGHDT and CDR2 is YYEEEE. The CDR3 spells CASSWGIDGYNEQFF. The CDR3 DNA follows: TGTGCCAGCAGCTGGGGGATTGACGGGTACAATGAGCAGTTCTTC. The complete variable domain, with remaining parts taken from reference TRBV5-6 and TRBJ2-1, reads DAGVTQSPTHLIKTRGQQVTLRCSPKSGHDTVSWYQQALGQGPQFIFQYYEEEERQRGNFPDRFSGHQFPNYSSELNVNALLLGDSALYLCASSWGIDGYNEQFFGPGTRLTVL.

The chain uses TRBV6-2 or TRBV6-3 and TRBJ1-2, with a possible D match to TRBD1 (5 bases). Germline V gene data show CDR1 as MNHEY and CDR2 as SVGEGT. V lost 6 bases to trimming and J lost 5 bases, with 19 bases between them. CDR3 length: 15 residues. DNA of the CDR3: TGTGCCAGCAGCATCCGGTCGTCGGGGCCTTATGGCTACACCTTC. Translating gives CASSIRSSGPYGYTF.

In this sample, this clonotype turned up many times. CDR3 in amino acids: CSVGLGLSGQETQYF. CDR3 in DNA: TGCAGCGTTGGGCTAGGGCTCTCAGGCCAAGAGACCCAGTACTTC. V and J are TRBV29-1 and TRBJ2-5, with D hard to call. CDR3 length: 15 amino acids. The V gene's germline CDR1 is SQVTM and CDR2 ANQGSEA. Trimming took off 4 bases at V and 1 base at J, with 16 bases between the two ends.

This clonotype was counted between two and nine times. The rearrangement links TRBV21-1 to TRBJ2-5; whether TRBD1, the table's D call, matches the DNA was not checked. TRBV21-1 is labeled a pseudogene. The CDR3 runs to 14 residues. CDR3 bases: TGTGCCAGCAGCAAAGACAGGGAGAAAGAGACCCAGTACTTC. This sequence encodes CASSKDREKETQYF.

The chain couples TRBV20-1 to TRBJ2-7; TRBD2 agrees at 7 bases. The last part of the DNA fits TRBJ2-5 better; the J call may be wrong. Germline V gene lookup returns CDR1 DFQATT and CDR2 SNEGSKA (reference sequence). The CDR3 contains 13 residues. CDR3 amino acids: CSAPRGSGGTQYF. The CDR3 DNA reads as TGCAGTGCTCCGCGGGGGTCGGGAGGGACCCAGTACTTC.

This chain links TRBV7-6 with TRBJ1-4; D not certain. CDR1 SGHVS and CDR2 FNYEAQ come from the germline V gene. The CDR3 contains 14 residues. V was shortened by 1 base and J by 8 bases, with 11 bases between the two germline ends. This CDR3 reads CASSLDIGSEKLFF. CDR3 in DNA: TGTGCCAGCAGCTTAGATATAGGATCAGAAAAACTGTTTTTT. The entire variable domain, with the rest obtained from reference TRBV7-6 and TRBJ1-4, is as follows: GAGVSQSPRYKVTKRGQDVALRCDPISGHVSLYWYRQALGQGPEFLTYFNYEAQQDKSGLPNDRFSAERPEGSISTLTIQRTEQRDSAMYRCASSLDIGSEKLFFGSGTQLSVL.

The rearrangement joins TRBV3-1 to TRBJ1-5, with a tentative D call TRBD1 (5 bases). The CDR3 runs to 14 residues. Trimming took off 3 bases at V and 5 bases at J, with 11 bases between the two ends. Per the germline V gene, CDR1 is LGHDT and CDR2 is YNNKEL (reference sequence). The CDR3 DNA reads as TGTGCCAGCAGCCATCACAGCAGGGATCAGCCCCAGCATTTT. It is translated as CASSHHSRDQPQHF.

This clonotype was seen more than once but under ten times. The chain employs TRBV5-1 and TRBJ1-5, with TRBD1 matching 7 bases. After removal of 1 base from V and 2 bases from J, the junction contained 3 bases not matched to a gene. Germline CDR1 and CDR2: SGHRS and YFSETQ. The CDR3 is 15 residues long. CDR3 DNA sequence: TGCGCCAGCAGCTTGACAGGGGTAGGCAATCAGCCCCAGCATTTT. This translates into CASSLTGVGNQPQHF.

As concerns this clonotype: One end of the junction is discordant with germline, which a read error may explain. The CDR3 region is CASSDRVKGYSF. The CDR3 DNA is TGTGCCAGCAGTGACAGGGTTAAGGGCTACAGCTTC. This sequence joins TRBV12-3 or TRBV12-4 and TRBJ1-2; 7 positions agree with TRBD1. The CDR3 has 12 amino acids.

This clonotype was seen more than once but under ten times. This chain connects TRBV25-1 to TRBJ2-3; D is perhaps TRBD1 (6 bases). Germline-derived CDR1 and CDR2 are MGHDK and SYGVNS. The CDR3 is 15 residues long. With 4 bases removed from V and 3 bases from J, the gap between germline ends came to 14 bases. The CDR3 DNA sequence: TGTGCCAGCAGTGTAGGACAGATTAGTACAGATACGCAGTATTTT. It codes for CASSVGQISTDTQYF.

This clonotype showed up just a few times. The chain employs TRBV6-5 and TRBJ2-7; TRBD2 is a possible D gene (7 bases). Deletions cut 3 bases from V and 3 bases from J, with 15 bases between. The CDR3 extends over 15 amino acids. From germline, CDR1 is MNHEY and CDR2 SVGAGI. CDR3 sequence (DNA): TGTGCCAGCAGTTATGGACTAGGGGGAAACTACGAGCAGTACTTC. It yields the protein CASSYGLGGNYEQYF.

The J gene is TRBJ2-4, the V gene TRBV28, with D perhaps given as TRBD1 or TRBD2 (5 bases each). The J call may be faulty, since TRBJ2-5 better matches the DNA end. The germline gives CDR1 MDHEN, CDR2 SYDVKM. CDR3 length: 15 residues. CDR3 coding DNA: TGTGCCAGCAGTTTAGAGCAGGGACGCTGGGAGACCCAGTACTTC. Its translation: CASSLEQGRWETQYF.

The chain has TRBV7-2 and TRBJ1-2, with D perhaps TRBD1 (5 bases). CDR3 length: 15 amino acids. Germline assignment: CDR1 SGHTA and CDR2 FQGNSA. The ends were cut back, 6 bases at V and 3 bases at J, with 17 bases in the middle. Here the CDR3 reads CASRLQGTSHYGYTF. The CDR3 bases are TGTGCCAGCAGATTGCAGGGCACTTCCCACTATGGCTACACCTTC.

Only a few counts were recorded for this clonotype. The chain carries TRBV27 and TRBJ1-2, with a tentative D call TRBD1 (5 bases). CDR1 and CDR2 (germline): MNHEY, SMNVEV (reference sequence). This CDR3 is built from 16 residues. Trimming pared 5 bases from V and 3 bases from J, leaving 19 bases between. The CDR3 loop is CASSLAPAGSDYGYTF. In DNA, the CDR3 is TGTGCCAGCAGTCTAGCCCCGGCAGGGTCGGACTATGGCTACACCTTC.

The CDR3 nucleotides read TGTGCCAGCAGCCAAGATCTGGCAGGGTACTCCTACGAGCAGTACTTC. Amino acids: CASSQDLAGYSYEQYF. The V and J genes are TRBV4-2 and TRBJ2-7; D is perhaps TRBD1 (5 bases). The CDR3 runs to 16 residues. Trimming removed 0 bases from V and 0 bases from J, with 12 bases in between. Germline CDR1 and CDR2: LGHNA and YNFKEQ.

This chain connects TRBV7-2 to TRBJ1-5; D is perhaps TRBD1 (5 bases). With 4 bases removed from V and 6 bases from J, the gap between germline ends came to 13 bases. This CDR3 contains 14 residues. The germline V gene has CDR1 SGHTA and CDR2 FQGNSA. This CDR3 is CASSSSQGGQPQHF. The CDR3 coding sequence is TGTGCCAGCAGCTCATCTCAGGGTGGTCAGCCCCAGCATTTT.

This clonotype has only a few counts. The gene calls are TRBV3-1 and TRBJ1-2; tentative D call: TRBD1 (6 bases). V dropped 0 bases and J dropped 2 bases, with 16 bases sitting between them. The CDR3 extends over 17 amino acids. CDR1 is LGHDT, CDR2 YNNKEL, per germline (reference sequence). CDR3 nucleotides: TGTGCCAGCAGCCAAGATCATCCAGGGGTAGAGAACTATGGCTACACCTTC. This translates into CASSQDHPGVENYGYTF.

This clonotype was counted many times. The chain links TRBV7-2 to TRBJ2-6; TRBD1 matches 10 bases. After removal of 5 bases from V and 2 bases from J, the junction contained 3 bases not matched to a gene. This CDR3 spans 16 amino acids. Germline V gene sequence: CDR1 SGHTA, CDR2 FQGNSA. The CDR3 nucleotides are TGTGCCAGCAGCCCGACAGGGGGCACTGGGGCCAACGTCCTGACTTTC. Translated, it gives CASSPTGGTGANVLTF.

This clonotype was observed a few times. The CDR3 sequence: CASSQAGASSYNEQFF. Here the CDR3 DNA reads TGCGCCAGCAGCCAAGCGGGGGCGAGCTCCTACAATGAGCAGTTCTTC. The V gene is TRBV4-3, the J gene TRBJ2-1, with D tentatively TRBD1 or TRBD2 (6 bases each). This CDR3 has 16 residues. Trimming left V 1 base short and J 0 bases short, with 10 bases between. CDR1 is LGHNA, CDR2 YSLEER, per germline.

This rearrangement joins TRBV28 to TRBJ2-3; no firm D call. CDR3 length: 16 residues. Germline CDR1 MDHEN, CDR2 SYDVKM. With 3 bases removed from V and 2 bases from J, the gap between germline ends came to 15 bases. The CDR3 DNA follows: TGTGCCAGCAGTTTCTCGAGACAAGACATCACAGATACGCAGTATTTT. Translated, it gives CASSFSRQDITDTQYF.

This clonotype was recorded only once. This may arise from a read error, as a much more abundant clone is one base away. The rearrangement joins TRBV29-1 to TRBJ2-3, with D possibly called TRBD1 or TRBD2 (6 bases each). Germline loops: CDR1 SQVTM, CDR2 ANQGSEA. This CDR3 is 13 amino acids long. V lost 1 base, J lost 5 bases, and 10 bases lay in between. The CDR3 is CSVEGGALDTQYF. The CDR3 coding sequence is TGCAGCGTTGAAGGGGGGGCATTAGATACGCAGTATTTT.